Shown below are 25 T cell receptor beta chains from a single sample sequenced in a study of shared clonotypes between healthy human individuals. Sequencing was performed with immunoSEQ multiplex PCR; in TCRdb, only in-frame clones are kept and a portion is missing. This table holds 2,500,000 or so clones, over 85% found once. Source material: naive CD4+ T cells from PBMCs. The sample's subset: CD45RA+ positively selected. Every receptor here comes from a man between 18 and 29 years old in good health. Some clones in this sample may be carry-over from other donors' samples.

A note on this clone: Additional DNA sequences in this sample encode the identical CDR3. The gene calls are TRBV6-5 and TRBJ2-3; 7 nucleotides align to TRBD2. The V gene end was trimmed by 2 bases and the J gene end by 1 base; junction bases not matched to a gene: 3. The germline V gene has CDR1 MNHEY and CDR2 SVGAGI. The CDR3 extends over 15 amino acids. The CDR3 here is CASSYGRAGTDTQYF. Written as DNA, the CDR3 is TGTGCCAGCAGTTACGGGAGGGCTGGCACAGATACGCAGTATTTT.

The V call is TRBV6-5, the J call TRBJ1-5; D call uncertain. V gave up 6 bases and J gave up 5 bases, with 14 bases separating them. The CDR3 runs 14 residues. Germline CDR1 MNHEY, CDR2 SVGAGI. The CDR3 reads CASSSIGVDQPQHF. The CDR3 DNA reads TGTGCCAGCAGCAGCATTGGGGTCGATCAGCCCCAGCATTTT.

The chain joins TRBV2 to TRBJ1-2, with TRBD1 as a possible D gene (5 bases). The CDR3 loop spans 13 amino acids. CDR1 and CDR2 (germline): SNHLY, FYNNEI. Trimming shortened V by 3 bases and J by 8 bases, and 13 bases separated the two germline ends. As DNA, the CDR3 is TGTGCCAGCAGTGATAGACGGGGGAGCGGCTACACCTTC. This encodes CASSDRRGSGYTF.

Concerning this clone: Different DNA sequences within this sample yield the same CDR3. The genes are TRBV28 and TRBJ1-5; 8 bases match TRBD1. CDR1 MDHEN and CDR2 SYDVKM come from the germline V gene. The CDR3 length is 14 residues. The V and J ends lost 4 bases and 4 bases, in that order; junction bases with no gene match: 3. The DNA of the CDR3 is TGTGCCAGCAGTTCAGGGGGCTCTAATCAGCCCCAGCATTTT. Its protein is CASSSGGSNQPQHF.

The genes are TRBV20-1 and TRBJ1-2; D gene uncertain. Germline lookup yields CDR1 DFQATT and CDR2 SNEGSKA (reference sequence). The length of the CDR3 is 10 residues. The V gene lost 4 bases and the J gene lost 8 bases, with 8 bases spanning the gap. This chain's CDR3 is CSAISGGYTF. In DNA form, the CDR3 reads TGCAGTGCTATCAGTGGCGGCTACACCTTC.

The V call is TRBV6-5, the J call TRBJ1-1, with 11 positions matching TRBD1. Germline CDR1 MNHEY, CDR2 SVGAGI. The CDR3 consists of 16 residues. The V segment lost 4 bases and the J segment 1 base; nucleotides outside the gene matches: 5. This CDR3 reads CASSSRDRGGNTEAFF. The CDR3 DNA follows: TGTGCCAGCAGTTCGAGGGACAGGGGGGGGAACACTGAAGCTTTCTTT.

The chain couples TRBV27 to TRBJ2-5, with 10 bases matching TRBD1. Losses at the gene ends were 4 bases for V and 2 bases for J; bases not matched to a gene: 7. Germline-derived CDR1 and CDR2 are MNHEY and SMNVEV (reference sequence). The CDR3 spans 16 residues. The CDR3 loop is CASSSHGTGAQETQYF. CDR3 coding DNA: TGTGCCAGCAGTTCCCACGGGACAGGGGCGCAAGAGACCCAGTACTTC.

This clone was found once. This sequence joins TRBV6-6 and TRBJ2-1; 10 bases are a match to TRBD2. Unmatched junction bases numbered 3, after V lost 5 bases and J lost 2 bases. From germline, CDR1 is MNHNY and CDR2 SVGAGI (reference sequence). There are 15 residues in the CDR3. In DNA form, the CDR3 reads TGTGCCAGCAGTCGACTAGCGGGTACCTACAATGAGCAGTTCTTC. Translation gives CASSRLAGTYNEQFF.

The chain is built from TRBV5-8 and TRBJ1-4; D is ambiguous. V was cut by 0 bases and J by 8 bases, with 8 bases left in between. The CDR3 runs to 13 residues. The germline V gene encodes CDR1 SGHTS and CDR2 YDEGEE. The CDR3 sequence is CASSLGYEEKLFF. The CDR3 region has the DNA TGTGCCAGCAGCTTGGGGTACGAGGAAAAACTGTTTTTT.

This clone was seen a single time. The chain carries TRBV28 and TRBJ2-1, with 10 bases aligning to TRBD2. This CDR3 is 15 amino acids long. Germline V lookup: CDR1 MDHEN, CDR2 SYDVKM. The V gene end was trimmed by 6 bases and the J gene end by 9 bases; junction bases not matched to a gene: 11. Here the CDR3 DNA reads TGTGCCAGCAGGGGGAGCGGGAGGGGTTACGGTGAGCAGTTCTTC. The encoded protein is CASRGSGRGYGEQFF. The variable domain in full, with the rest retrieved from reference TRBV28 and TRBJ2-1, is DVKVTQSSRYLVKRTGEKVFLECVQDMDHENMFWYRQDPGLGLRLIYFSYDVKMKEKGDIPEGYSVSREKKERFSLILESASTNQTSMYLCASRGSGRGYGEQFFGPGTRLTVL.

J is TRBJ2-6 and V is TRBV18; D could derive from TRBD1 or TRBD2 (6 bases each). CDR1 is KGHSH and CDR2 is LQKENI in the germline V gene. The CDR3 has 17 amino acids. V shed 4 bases and J shed 0 bases, with 13 bases lying between them. The CDR3 region has the DNA TGTGCCAGCTCACGGCTCGGGGGCAGCTCTGGGGCCAACGTCCTGACTTTC. This encodes CASSRLGGSSGANVLTF.

The genes are TRBV2 and TRBJ1-1; D remains ambiguous. The CDR3 contains 16 residues. V lost 3 bases to trimming and J lost 1 base, with 15 bases between them. The germline V gene encodes CDR1 SNHLY and CDR2 FYNNEI. The CDR3 loop reads CASSDLRQTQNTEAFF. DNA for the CDR3: TGTGCCAGCAGTGATTTACGGCAGACTCAGAACACTGAAGCTTTCTTT.

This chain connects TRBV28 to TRBJ2-5, with a tentative D call TRBD1 (5 bases). The CDR3 is 16 amino acids. The germline V gene encodes CDR1 MDHEN and CDR2 SYDVKM. V lost 6 bases and J lost 2, with 19 bases in between. The CDR3 nucleotides read TGTGCCAGCAGCACCAGACAGCTCTTACCGCAAGAGACCCAGTACTTC. It specifies CASSTRQLLPQETQYF.

This rearrangement joins TRBV6-1 to TRBJ1-2; D gene unclear. The CDR3 is 14 residues long. The germline V gene has CDR1 MNHNS and CDR2 SASEGT. V lost 2 bases to trimming and J lost 5 bases, with 12 bases between them. CDR3 protein: CASSERRVWYGYTF. DNA for the CDR3: TGTGCCAGCAGTGAAAGGCGTGTATGGTATGGCTACACCTTC.

The chain is built from TRBV7-3 and TRBJ2-3; D is unresolved. This CDR3 contains 15 residues. The germline V and J ends were trimmed by 3 bases and 2 bases, with 12 bases remaining between them. Germline V gives CDR1 SGHTA, CDR2 FQGTGA. The CDR3 DNA sequence: TGTGCCAGCAGCTTCAGGCTCCTCCCCACAGATACGCAGTATTTT. It encodes CASSFRLLPTDTQYF.

The rearrangement joins TRBV20-1 to TRBJ2-7, with D hard to call. Germline V CDR1 and CDR2: DFQATT, SNEGSKA (reference sequence). Trimming cost V 1 base and J 6 bases, with 7 bases left between them. The length of the CDR3 is 11 residues. The CDR3, as DNA: TGCAGTGCTAGAGGCGGTCGCGAGCAGTACTTC. The encoded protein is CSARGGREQYF.

This clone appeared a few times. V and J are TRBV5-1 and TRBJ1-4, with D hard to call. Trimming cost V 0 bases and J 8 bases, with 11 bases left between them. The CDR3 length is 14 residues. CDR1 SGHRS and CDR2 YFSETQ come from the germline V gene. CDR3 sequence: CASSLGDLYEKLFF. For the CDR3, the DNA is TGCGCCAGCAGCTTGGGGGATCTCTACGAAAAACTGTTTTTT.

This chain connects TRBV4-1 to TRBJ2-7; D might be TRBD1 (6 bases). CDR3 size: 16 residues. In germline, CDR1 is MGHRA, CDR2 YSYEKL. Trimming took 4 bases from V and 1 from J, leaving 17 bases between them. Written as DNA, the CDR3 is TGCGCCAGCAGCCCATCAGGGGCAGTCTCGTCCTACGAGCAGTACTTC. It encodes CASSPSGAVSSYEQYF.

This chain joins TRBV6-5 and TRBJ1-1; D ambiguous. Germline CDR1 is MNHEY and CDR2 is SVGAGI. The CDR3 length is 14 residues. V lost 6 bases and J lost 6, with 17 bases in between. The CDR3 region is CASSNLYLRAEAFF. The CDR3 DNA is TGTGCCAGCAGCAATCTATACCTAAGGGCTGAAGCTTTCTTT.

This clone has only one observation. This chain links TRBV5-4 with TRBJ2-1; 8 positions agree with TRBD2. The CDR3 is 16 amino acids. The junction had 9 bases not matched to a gene; V was cut back by 6 bases and J by 1 base. Germline V lookup: CDR1 SGHNT, CDR2 YYREEE (reference sequence). This CDR3 reads CASTRGTGGSYNEQFF. The CDR3 DNA sequence: TGTGCCAGCACCCGCGGTACGGGAGGGTCCTACAATGAGCAGTTCTTC.

As to this clone: The same CDR3 arises from other DNA sequences in this sample as well. The chain couples TRBV5-1 to TRBJ2-1; 9 nucleotides align to TRBD2. Germline V CDR1 and CDR2: SGHRS, YFSETQ. CDR3 length equals 15 residues. Trimming removed 4 bases from V and 3 bases from J; junction bases left unmatched: 5. The CDR3 region is CASSRETSGYNEQFF. Here the CDR3 DNA reads TGCGCCAGCAGCCGCGAGACTAGCGGCTACAATGAGCAGTTCTTC.

The rearrangement uses TRBV6-5 and TRBJ1-2; D is perhaps TRBD1 (6 bases). In germline, CDR1 is MNHEY, CDR2 SVGAGI. CDR3 length: 12 residues. V dropped 11 bases and J dropped 2 bases, with 12 bases sitting between them. CDR3 sequence reads: CACQDRNYGYTF. The DNA of the CDR3 is TGTGCCTGTCAGGACAGAAACTATGGCTACACCTTC.

The sample holds one count of this clone. Other nucleotide sequences in the sample specify the same CDR3. J is TRBJ2-1 and V is TRBV29-1, with D unresolved. CDR3 size: 12 residues. Germline CDR1 reads SQVTM; CDR2 reads ANQGSEA. V lost 3 bases and J lost 0, with 3 bases in between. CDR3 bases: TGCAGCGTTGAGCGCTCCTACAATGAGCAGTTCTTC. It is translated as CSVERSYNEQFF.

This sequence joins TRBV7-2 and TRBJ2-1; D possibly matches TRBD1 or TRBD2 (5 bases each). Trimming stripped 3 bases from V and 7 bases from J, with 28 bases between. Germline V gives CDR1 SGHTA, CDR2 FQGNSA. The CDR3 loop spans 19 amino acids. This CDR3 is CASSLPPSSGLGRGNEQFF. The CDR3 bases are TGTGCCAGCAGCTTGCCCCCCTCCTCGGGGCTAGGCCGTGGTAATGAGCAGTTCTTC.

CDR3 coding DNA: TGTGCCAGCAGTTTTGTGGGGGCCTCCTACAATGAGCAGTTCTTC. Its translation is CASSFVGASYNEQFF. The J gene is TRBJ2-1, the V gene TRBV28, with a weak D call TRBD1 (6 bases). V lost 3 bases, J lost 0 bases, and 9 bases lay in between. CDR1 is MDHEN and CDR2 is SYDVKM in the germline V gene. The CDR3 has 15 amino acids.